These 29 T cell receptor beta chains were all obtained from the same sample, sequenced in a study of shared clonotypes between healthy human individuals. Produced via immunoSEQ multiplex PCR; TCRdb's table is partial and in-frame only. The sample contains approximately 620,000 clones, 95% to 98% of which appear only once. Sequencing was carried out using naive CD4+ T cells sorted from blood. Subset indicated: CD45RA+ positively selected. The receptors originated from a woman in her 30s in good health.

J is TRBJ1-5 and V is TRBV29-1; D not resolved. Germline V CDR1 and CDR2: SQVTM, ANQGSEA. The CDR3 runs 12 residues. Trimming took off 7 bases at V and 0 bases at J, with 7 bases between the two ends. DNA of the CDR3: TGCAGCGCCAAATATAGCAATCAGCCCCAGCATTTT. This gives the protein CSAKYSNQPQHF.

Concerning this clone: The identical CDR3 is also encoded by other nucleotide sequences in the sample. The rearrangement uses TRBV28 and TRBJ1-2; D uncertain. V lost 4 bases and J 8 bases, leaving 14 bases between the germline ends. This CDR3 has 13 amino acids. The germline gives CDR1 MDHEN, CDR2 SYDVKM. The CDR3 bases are TGTGCCAGCAGTTCCCCGGGAGGCGGAGGCTACACCTTC. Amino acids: CASSSPGGGGYTF.

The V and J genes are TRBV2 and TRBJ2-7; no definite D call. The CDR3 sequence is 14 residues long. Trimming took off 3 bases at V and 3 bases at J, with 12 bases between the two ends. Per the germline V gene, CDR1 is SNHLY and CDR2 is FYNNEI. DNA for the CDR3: TGTGCCAGCAGTGACTTCCGGACGGACTACGAGCAGTACTTC. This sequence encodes CASSDFRTDYEQYF.

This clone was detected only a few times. CDR3 amino acids: CASSLVDEQYF. CDR3 coding DNA: TGTGCCAGCAGCTTAGTTGACGAGCAGTACTTC. V is TRBV12-1 and J is TRBJ2-7. TRBV12-1 is marked as a pseudogene. CDR3 size: 11 residues.

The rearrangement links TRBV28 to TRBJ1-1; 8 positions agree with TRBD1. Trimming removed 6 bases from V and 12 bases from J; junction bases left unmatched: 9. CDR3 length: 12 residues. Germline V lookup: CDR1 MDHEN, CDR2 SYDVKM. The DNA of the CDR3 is TGTGCCAGCAGGTCTAACAGGGGGAGTACTTTCTTT. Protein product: CASRSNRGSTFF.

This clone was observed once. The DNA for the CDR3 is TGTGCCAGCAGCCCTAAATCAGGGAGCTCCTACGAGCAGTACTTC. Translation: CASSPKSGSSYEQYF. V is TRBV7-9 and J is TRBJ2-7; D is tentatively TRBD1 or TRBD2 (5 bases each). With 5 bases removed from V and 0 bases from J, the gap between germline ends came to 14 bases. This CDR3 is built from 15 residues. Germline V lookup: CDR1 SEHNR, CDR2 FQNEAQ (reference sequence).

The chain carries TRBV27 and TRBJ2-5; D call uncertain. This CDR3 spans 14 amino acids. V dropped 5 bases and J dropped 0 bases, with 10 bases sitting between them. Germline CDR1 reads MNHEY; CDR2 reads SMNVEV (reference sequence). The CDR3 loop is CASSAWQDQETQYF. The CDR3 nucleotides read TGTGCCAGCAGTGCCTGGCAAGACCAAGAGACCCAGTACTTC.

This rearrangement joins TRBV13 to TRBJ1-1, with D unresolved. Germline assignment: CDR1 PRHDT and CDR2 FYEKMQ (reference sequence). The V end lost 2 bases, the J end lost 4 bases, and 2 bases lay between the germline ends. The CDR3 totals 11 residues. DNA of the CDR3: TGTGCCAGCAGCTTAAGCACTGAAGCTTTCTTT. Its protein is CASSLSTEAFF.

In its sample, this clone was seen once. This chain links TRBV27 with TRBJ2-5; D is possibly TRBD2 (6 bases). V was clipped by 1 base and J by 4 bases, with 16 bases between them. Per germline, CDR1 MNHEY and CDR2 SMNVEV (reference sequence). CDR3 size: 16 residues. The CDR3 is CASSLFGAGLRETQYF. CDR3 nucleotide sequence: TGTGCCAGCAGTTTATTTGGGGCGGGACTTCGAGAGACCCAGTACTTC.

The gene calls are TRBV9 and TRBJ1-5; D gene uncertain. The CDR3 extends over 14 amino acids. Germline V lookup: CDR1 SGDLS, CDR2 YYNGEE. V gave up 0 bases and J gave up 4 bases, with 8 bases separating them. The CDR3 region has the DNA TGTGCCAGCAGCGTAGATGACGGAAATCAGCCCCAGCATTTT. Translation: CASSVDDGNQPQHF.

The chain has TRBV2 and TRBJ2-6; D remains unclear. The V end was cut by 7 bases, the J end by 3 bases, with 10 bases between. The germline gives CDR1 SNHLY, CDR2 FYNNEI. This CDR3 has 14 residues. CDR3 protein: CASKGTDGANVLTF. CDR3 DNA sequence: TGTGCCAGCAAGGGCACTGATGGGGCCAACGTCCTGACTTTC.

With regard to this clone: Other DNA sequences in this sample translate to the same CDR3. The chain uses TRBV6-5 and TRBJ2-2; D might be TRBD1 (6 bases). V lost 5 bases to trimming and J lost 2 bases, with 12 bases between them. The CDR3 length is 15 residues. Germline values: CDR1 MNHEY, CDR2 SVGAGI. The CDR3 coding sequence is TGTGCCAGCAGTCCTGACAGGAGAAACACCGGGGAGCTGTTTTTT. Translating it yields CASSPDRRNTGELFF.

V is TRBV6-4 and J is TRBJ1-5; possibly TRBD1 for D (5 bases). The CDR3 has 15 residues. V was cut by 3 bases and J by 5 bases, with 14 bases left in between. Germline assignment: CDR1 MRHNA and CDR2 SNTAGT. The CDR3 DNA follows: TGTGCCAGCAGTGATAGGAAAGGGACTGATCAGCCCCAGCATTTT. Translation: CASSDRKGTDQPQHF.

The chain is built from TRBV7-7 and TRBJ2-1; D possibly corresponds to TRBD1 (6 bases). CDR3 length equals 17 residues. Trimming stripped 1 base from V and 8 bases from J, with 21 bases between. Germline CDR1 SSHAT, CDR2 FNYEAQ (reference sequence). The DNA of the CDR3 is TGTGCCAGCAGCTTAGGTGGGGGCAGTGTCCCAATGGATGAGCAGTTCTTC. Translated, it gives CASSLGGGSVPMDEQFF.

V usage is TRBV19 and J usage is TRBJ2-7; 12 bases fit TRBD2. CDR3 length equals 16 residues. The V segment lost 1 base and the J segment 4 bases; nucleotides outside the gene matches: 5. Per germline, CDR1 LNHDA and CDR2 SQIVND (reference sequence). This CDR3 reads CASSIGRTSGKYEQYF. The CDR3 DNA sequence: TGTGCCAGTAGTATAGGAAGGACTAGCGGGAAGTACGAGCAGTACTTC.

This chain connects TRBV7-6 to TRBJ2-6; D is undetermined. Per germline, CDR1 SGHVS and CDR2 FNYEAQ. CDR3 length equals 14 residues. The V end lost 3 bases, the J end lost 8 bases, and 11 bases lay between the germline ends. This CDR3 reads CASSLERMSNVLTF. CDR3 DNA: TGTGCCAGCAGCTTGGAGAGGATGTCCAACGTCCTGACTTTC.

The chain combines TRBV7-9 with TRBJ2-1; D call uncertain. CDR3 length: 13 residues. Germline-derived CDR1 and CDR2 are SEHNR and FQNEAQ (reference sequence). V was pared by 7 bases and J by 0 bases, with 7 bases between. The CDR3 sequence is CASISSSYNEQFF. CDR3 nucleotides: TGTGCCAGCATATCGAGCTCCTACAATGAGCAGTTCTTC. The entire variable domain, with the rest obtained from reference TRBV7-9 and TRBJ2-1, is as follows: DTGVSQNPRHKITKRGQNVTFRCDPISEHNRLYWYRQTLGQGPEFLTYFQNEAQLEKSRLLSDRFSAERPKGSFSTLEIQRTEQGDSAMYLCASISSSYNEQFFGPGTRLTVL.

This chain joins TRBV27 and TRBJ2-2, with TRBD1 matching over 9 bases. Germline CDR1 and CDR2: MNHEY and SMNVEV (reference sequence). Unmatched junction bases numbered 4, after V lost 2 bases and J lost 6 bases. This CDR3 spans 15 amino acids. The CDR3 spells CASSLGTGFSGELFF. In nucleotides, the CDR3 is TGTGCCAGCAGTTTAGGGACAGGGTTCTCCGGGGAGCTGTTTTTT.

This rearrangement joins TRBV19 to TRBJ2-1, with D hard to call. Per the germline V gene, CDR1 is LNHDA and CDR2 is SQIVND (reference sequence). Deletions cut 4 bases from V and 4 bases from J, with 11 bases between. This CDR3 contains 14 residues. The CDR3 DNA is TGTGCCAGTAGTACCCGGGCGGTTTACAATGAGCAGTTCTTC. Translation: CASSTRAVYNEQFF.

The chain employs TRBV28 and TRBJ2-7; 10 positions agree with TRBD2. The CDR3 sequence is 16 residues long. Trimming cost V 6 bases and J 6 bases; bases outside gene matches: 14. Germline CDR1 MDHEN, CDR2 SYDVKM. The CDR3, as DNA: TGTGCCAGCAGCACAAGGGCTAGCGGGAGACTCTCCGAGCAGTACTTC. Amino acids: CASSTRASGRLSEQYF.

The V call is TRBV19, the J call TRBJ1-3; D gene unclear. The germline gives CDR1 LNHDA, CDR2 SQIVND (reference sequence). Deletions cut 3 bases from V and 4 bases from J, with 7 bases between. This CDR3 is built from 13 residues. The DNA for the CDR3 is TGTGCCAGTAGTATTCCTGAGGGAAACACCATATATTTT. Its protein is CASSIPEGNTIYF. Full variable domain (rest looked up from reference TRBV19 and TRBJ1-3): DGGITQSPKYLFRKEGQNVTLSCEQNLNHDAMYWYRQDPGQGLRLIYYSQIVNDFQKGDIAEGYSVSREKKESFPLTVTSAQKNPTAFYLCASSIPEGNTIYFGEGSWLTVV.

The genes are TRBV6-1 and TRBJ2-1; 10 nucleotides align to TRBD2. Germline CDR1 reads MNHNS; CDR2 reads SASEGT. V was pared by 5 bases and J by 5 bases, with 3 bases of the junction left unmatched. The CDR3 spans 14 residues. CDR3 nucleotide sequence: TGTGCCAGCAGTCGTCTAGCGGGAGACAATGAGCAGTTCTTC. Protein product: CASSRLAGDNEQFF.

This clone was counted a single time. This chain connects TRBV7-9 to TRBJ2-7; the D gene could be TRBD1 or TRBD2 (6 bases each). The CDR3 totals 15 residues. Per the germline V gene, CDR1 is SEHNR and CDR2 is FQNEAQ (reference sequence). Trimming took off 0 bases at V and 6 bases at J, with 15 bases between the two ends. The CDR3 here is CASSLAWTVSGEQYF. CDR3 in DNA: TGTGCCAGCAGCTTAGCGTGGACAGTTAGCGGCGAGCAGTACTTC.

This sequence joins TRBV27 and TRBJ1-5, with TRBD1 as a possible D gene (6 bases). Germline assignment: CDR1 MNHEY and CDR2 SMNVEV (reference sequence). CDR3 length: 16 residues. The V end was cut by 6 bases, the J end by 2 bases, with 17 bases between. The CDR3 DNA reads TGTGCCAGCAGAACAACACAGGGTTATCGCAATCAGCCCCAGCATTTT. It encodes CASRTTQGYRNQPQHF.

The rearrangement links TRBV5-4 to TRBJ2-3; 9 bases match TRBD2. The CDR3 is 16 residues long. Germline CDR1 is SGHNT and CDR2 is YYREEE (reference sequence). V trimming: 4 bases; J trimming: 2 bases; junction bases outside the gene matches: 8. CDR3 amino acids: CASSPPSGRPTDTQYF. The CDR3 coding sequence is TGTGCCAGCAGCCCCCCCAGCGGGAGGCCCACAGATACGCAGTATTTT.

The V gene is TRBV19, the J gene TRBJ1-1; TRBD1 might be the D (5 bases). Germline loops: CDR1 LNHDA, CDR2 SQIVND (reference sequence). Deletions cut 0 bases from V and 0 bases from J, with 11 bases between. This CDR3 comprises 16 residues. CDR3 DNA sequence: TGTGCCAGTAGTATAGAAGGAACAGGTGTGAACACTGAAGCTTTCTTT. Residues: CASSIEGTGVNTEAFF. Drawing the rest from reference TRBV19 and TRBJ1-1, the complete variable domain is DGGITQSPKYLFRKEGQNVTLSCEQNLNHDAMYWYRQDPGQGLRLIYYSQIVNDFQKGDIAEGYSVSREKKESFPLTVTSAQKNPTAFYLCASSIEGTGVNTEAFFGQGTRLTVV.

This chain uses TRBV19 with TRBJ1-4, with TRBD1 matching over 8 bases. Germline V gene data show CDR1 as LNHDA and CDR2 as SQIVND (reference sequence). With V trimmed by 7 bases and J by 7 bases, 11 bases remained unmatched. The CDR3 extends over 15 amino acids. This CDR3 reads CASTDLPGQAEKLFF. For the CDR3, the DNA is TGTGCCAGTACCGATCTACCGGGACAGGCTGAAAAACTGTTTTTT.

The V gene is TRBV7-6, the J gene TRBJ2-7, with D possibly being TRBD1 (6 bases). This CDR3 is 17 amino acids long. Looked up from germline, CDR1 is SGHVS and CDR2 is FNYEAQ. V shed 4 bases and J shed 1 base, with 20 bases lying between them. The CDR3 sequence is CASSSGLGAPQSYEQYF. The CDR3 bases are TGTGCCAGCAGCTCCGGATTGGGGGCCCCACAGTCCTACGAGCAGTACTTC.

The DNA for the CDR3 is TGTGCCAGCAGCCCCGGGCCCCAGTACTTC. Encoded protein: CASSPGPQYF. V and J are TRBV7-9 and TRBJ2-5; no clear D. This CDR3 is built from 10 residues. From germline, CDR1 is SEHNR and CDR2 FQNEAQ (reference sequence). The V end lost 5 bases, the J end lost 9 bases, and 7 bases lay between the germline ends.